This entry concerns a single T cell receptor (beta chain). The antigen is not known. The data belong to a study of T-cell reconstitution after alpha-beta-depleted transplantation in children. General observations from the study: Several patients had high TCRbeta diversity at day 60; it came from surviving recipient T cells and thymic progenitors. Newly generated T cells supplied most T-cell counts and diversity one year post-transplant. Several hundred rapidly expanded clones from non-depleted graft cells reportedly supplied alpha-beta T cells about two months post-transplant.

Germline-derived CDR1 and CDR2 are SGHAT and FQNNGV. V was pared by 7 bases and J by 5 bases, with 12 bases between. The CDR3 covers 12 residues. It was with unique molecular identifiers that the TCRbeta library was prepared. Via MiXCR, TCRdb re-called the PCR reads, giving one row per CDR3 protein. The table shows 580,000 or so distinct CDR3 sequences, with 23% occurring only once. V gene TRBV11-2 combines with J gene TRBJ2-7; unclear D gene. This receptor was taken from a boy younger than two who had a stem cell transplant for acute myeloid leukemia, so the T cells may come from the graft donor. Sequencing was performed on PBMCs, mostly from graft donor cells, taken 360 days after TCRalphabeta/CD19-depleted stem cell transplant. This CDR3 reads CASTLLLHEQYF. The CDR3 DNA is TGTGCCAGCACCCTGCTCCTCCACGAGCAGTACTTC.